This is a list of T cell receptor beta chains from one sample in a study of Graves' ophthalmopathy and Graves' hyperthyroidism. TCRdb re-derived calls from the multiplex PCR reads in MiXCR, one entry per CDR3 protein. This table has 200,000 to 250,000 distinct CDR3 sequences, around 28% appearing once. Material: peripheral blood. Receptors were obtained from a man in his fifties with Graves' ophthalmopathy. Both conserved end residues are part of each CDR3.

TRBV19	TRBJ2-7	CASSPGSSSYEQYF
TRBV15	TRBJ2-5	CATSAVGRTQETQYF
TRBV20-1	TRBJ2-7	CSARRLAEYEQYF
TRBV7-2	TRBJ1-5	CASSPPGPGNQPQHF
TRBV24-1	TRBJ2-5	CATSGSDRSLTQYF
TRBV6-5	TRBJ2-2	CASRSGLVKNTGELFF
TRBV19	TRBJ2-5	CASSIQGIPSGQETQYF
TRBV6-2/TRBV6-3	TRBJ2-2	CATLVDTGELFF
TRBV19	TRBJ1-1	CASKRTGGSNTEAFF
TRBV12-3/TRBV12-4	TRBJ2-2	CASSATGELFF
TRBV30	TRBJ1-6	CAWSHPGQARNSPLHF
TRBV6-1	TRBJ1-1	CASSVQEKNEAFF
TRBV24-1	TRBJ1-1	CATSPGQGFGTEAFF
TRBV10-3	TRBJ2-7	CAISSPISSYEQYF
TRBV24-1	TRBJ1-2	CATSDRGYYGYTF